A selection of T cell receptor beta chains follows, all from one sample in a study of T cells in Graves' hyperthyroidism and ophthalmopathy. Each CDR3 protein is one row after TCRdb ran MiXCR on the multiplex PCR reads. The sample holds about 840,000 distinct CDR3 sequences, about two fifths seen once. The source material was blood. All receptors derive from a man aged 18-30 years with Graves' hyperthyroidism. Both conserved end residues are part of each CDR3. The order of the fields is D gene, J gene, clone size, CDR3 length, V gene, CDR3 protein, CDR3 DNA. The D gene is left open where the match is weak. Clone size is stated in some rows and not others, as once, few, many or a class when expanded.

D: TRBD1
J: TRBJ2-7
size: .
length: 13
V: TRBV30
CDR3: CAWSQGPLGEQYF
DNA: TGTGCCTGGTCACAGGGGCCCCTAGGCGAGCAGTACTTC

D: .
J: TRBJ2-5
size: .
length: 16
V: TRBV9
CDR3: CASSPGGGALQETQYF
DNA: TGTGCCAGCAGTCCTGGGGGGGGGGCGCTACAAGAGACCCAGTACTTC

D: TRBD1
J: TRBJ2-6
size: many
length: 18
V: TRBV14
CDR3: CASSPPMQGAPGANVLTF
DNA: TGTGCCAGCAGCCCTCCAATGCAGGGGGCGCCGGGGGCCAACGTCCTGACTTTC

D: .
J: TRBJ2-7
size: .
length: 11
V: TRBV5-1
CDR3: CASSSDFKEYF
DNA: TGCGCCAGCAGCTCGGACTTCAAGGAGTACTTC

D: .
J: TRBJ1-3
size: few
length: 15
V: TRBV14
CDR3: CASSPPSWSGNTIYF
DNA: TGTGCCAGCAGCCCGCCCTCGTGGTCGGGAAACACCATATATTTT

D: .
J: TRBJ1-1
size: few
length: 13
V: TRBV6-1
CDR3: CASSAQGIGEAFF
DNA: TGTGCCAGCAGTGCTCAGGGGATAGGTGAAGCTTTCTTT

D: TRBD1
J: TRBJ1-5
size: .
length: 16
V: TRBV6-1
CDR3: CASSYSRGTANQPQHF
DNA: TGTGCCAGCAGTTACTCGAGAGGGACAGCCAATCAGCCCCAGCATTTT

D: .
J: TRBJ2-2
size: many
length: 14
V: TRBV9
CDR3: CASSPQAEAGELFF
DNA: TGTGCCAGCAGCCCACAGGCTGAAGCCGGGGAGCTGTTTTTT

D: .
J: TRBJ2-5
size: many
length: 12
V: TRBV7-9
CDR3: CASSLDEKTQYF
DNA: TGTGCCAGCAGCTTAGACGAGAAGACCCAGTACTTC

D: .
J: TRBJ2-7
size: .
length: 12
V: TRBV24-1
CDR3: CASNSTGIGQYF
DNA: TGTGCCAGCAATTCCACCGGGATCGGGCAGTACTTC

D: .
J: TRBJ2-7
size: .
length: 14
V: TRBV19
CDR3: CASSIAGWTYGQYF
DNA: TGTGCCAGTAGTATAGCGGGATGGACCTACGGGCAGTACTTC